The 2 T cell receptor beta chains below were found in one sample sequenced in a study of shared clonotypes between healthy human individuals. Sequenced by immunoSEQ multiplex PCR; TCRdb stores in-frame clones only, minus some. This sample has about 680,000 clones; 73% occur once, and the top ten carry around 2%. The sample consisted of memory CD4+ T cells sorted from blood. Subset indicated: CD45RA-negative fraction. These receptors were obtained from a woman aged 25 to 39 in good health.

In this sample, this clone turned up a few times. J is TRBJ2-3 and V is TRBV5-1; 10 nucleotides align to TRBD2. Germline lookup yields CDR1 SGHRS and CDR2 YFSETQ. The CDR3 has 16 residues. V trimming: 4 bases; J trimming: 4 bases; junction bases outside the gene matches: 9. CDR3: CASSVASGRTSDTQYF. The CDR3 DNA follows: TGCGCCAGCAGCGTCGCTAGCGGGAGAACTTCAGATACGCAGTATTTT.

CDR3 bases: TGTGCCAGTAGACGGGCCTTAAGCACAGATACGCAGTATTTT. Protein product: CASRRALSTDTQYF. The chain carries TRBV2 and TRBJ2-3, with D unclear. This CDR3 is 14 amino acids long. Germline V gene data show CDR1 as SNHLY and CDR2 as FYNNEI. The ends were cut back, 9 bases at V and 0 bases at J, with 13 bases in the middle.